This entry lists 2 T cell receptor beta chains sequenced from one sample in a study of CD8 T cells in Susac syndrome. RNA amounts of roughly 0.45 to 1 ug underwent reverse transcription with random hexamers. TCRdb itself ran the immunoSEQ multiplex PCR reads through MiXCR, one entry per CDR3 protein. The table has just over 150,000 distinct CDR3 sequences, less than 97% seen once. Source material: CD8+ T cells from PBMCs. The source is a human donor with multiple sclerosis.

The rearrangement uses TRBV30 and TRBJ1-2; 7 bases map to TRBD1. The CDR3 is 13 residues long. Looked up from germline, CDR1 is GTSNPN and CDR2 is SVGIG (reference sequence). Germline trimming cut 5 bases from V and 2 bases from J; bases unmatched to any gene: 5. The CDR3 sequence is CAWQRGQNYGYTF. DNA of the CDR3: TGTGCCTGGCAGAGGGGACAGAACTATGGCTACACCTTC. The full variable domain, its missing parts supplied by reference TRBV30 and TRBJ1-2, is SQTIHQWPATLVQPVGSPLSLECTVEGTSNPNLYWYRQAAGRGLQLLFYSVGIGQISSEVPQNLSASRPQDRQFILSSKKLLLSDSGFYLCAWQRGQNYGYTFGSGTRLTVV.

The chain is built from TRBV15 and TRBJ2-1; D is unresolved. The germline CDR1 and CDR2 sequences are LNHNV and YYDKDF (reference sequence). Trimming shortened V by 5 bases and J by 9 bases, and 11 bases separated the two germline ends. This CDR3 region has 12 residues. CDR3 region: CATSEFLGEQFF. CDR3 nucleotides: TGTGCCACCAGCGAATTTCTGGGTGAGCAGTTCTTC. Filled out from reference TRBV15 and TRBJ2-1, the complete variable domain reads DAMVIQNPRYQVTQFGKPVTLSCSQTLNHNVMYWYQQKSSQAPKLLFHYYDKDFNNEADTPDNFQSRRPNTSFCFLDIRSPGLGDTAMYLCATSEFLGEQFFGPGTRLTVL.